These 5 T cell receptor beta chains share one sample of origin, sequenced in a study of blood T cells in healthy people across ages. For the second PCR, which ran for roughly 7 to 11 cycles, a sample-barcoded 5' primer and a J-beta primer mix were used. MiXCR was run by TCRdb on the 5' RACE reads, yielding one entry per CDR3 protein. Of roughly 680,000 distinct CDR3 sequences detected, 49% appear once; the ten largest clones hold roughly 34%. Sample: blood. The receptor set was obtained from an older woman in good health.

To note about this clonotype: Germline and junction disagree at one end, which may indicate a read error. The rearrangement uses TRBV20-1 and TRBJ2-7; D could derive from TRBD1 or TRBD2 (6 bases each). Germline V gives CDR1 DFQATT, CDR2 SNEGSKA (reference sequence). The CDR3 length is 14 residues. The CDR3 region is CSARGTGTKYEQYF. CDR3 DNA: TGCAGTGCGAGAGGGACTGGGACAAAGTACGAGCAGTACTTC.

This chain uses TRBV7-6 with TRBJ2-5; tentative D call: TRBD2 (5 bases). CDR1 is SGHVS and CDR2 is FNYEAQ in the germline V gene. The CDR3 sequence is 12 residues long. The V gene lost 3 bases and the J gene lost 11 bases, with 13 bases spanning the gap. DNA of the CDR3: TGTGCCAGCAGCTTCCAACTAGACGCGCAGTACTTC. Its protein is CASSFQLDAQYF.

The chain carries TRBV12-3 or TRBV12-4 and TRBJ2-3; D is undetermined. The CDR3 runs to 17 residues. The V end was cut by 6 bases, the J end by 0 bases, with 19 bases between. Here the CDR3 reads CASSLFGVRASTDTQYF. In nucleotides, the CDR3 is TGTGCCAGCAGCCTTTTTGGGGTCCGGGCAAGCACAGATACGCAGTATTTT.

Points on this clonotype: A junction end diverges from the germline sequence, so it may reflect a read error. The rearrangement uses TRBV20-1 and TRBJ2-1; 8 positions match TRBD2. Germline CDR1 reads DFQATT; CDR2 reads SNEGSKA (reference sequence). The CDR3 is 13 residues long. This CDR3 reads CSTSGGSYNEQFF. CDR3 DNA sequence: TGCAGTACTAGCGGAGGCTCCTACAATGAGCAGTTCTTC.

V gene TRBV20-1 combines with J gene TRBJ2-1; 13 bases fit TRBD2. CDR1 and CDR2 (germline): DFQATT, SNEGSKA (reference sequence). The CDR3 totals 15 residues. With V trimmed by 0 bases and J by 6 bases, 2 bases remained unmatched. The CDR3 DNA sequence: TGCAGTGCTAGAGAACTAGCGGGAGGGCTCAATGAGCAGTTCTTC. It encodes CSARELAGGLNEQFF.